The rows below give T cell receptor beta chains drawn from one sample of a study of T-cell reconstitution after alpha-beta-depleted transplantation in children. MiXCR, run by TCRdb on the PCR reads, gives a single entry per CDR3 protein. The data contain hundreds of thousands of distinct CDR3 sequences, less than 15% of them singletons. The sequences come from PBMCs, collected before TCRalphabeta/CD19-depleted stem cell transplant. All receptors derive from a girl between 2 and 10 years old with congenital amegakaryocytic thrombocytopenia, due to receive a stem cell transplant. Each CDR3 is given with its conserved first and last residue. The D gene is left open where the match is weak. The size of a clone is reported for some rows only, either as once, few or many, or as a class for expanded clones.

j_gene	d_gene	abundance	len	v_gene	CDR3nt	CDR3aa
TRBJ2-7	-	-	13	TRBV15	TGTGCCACCAGCAGAGATTTGGGGCGCGAGCAGTACTTC	CATSRDLGREQYF
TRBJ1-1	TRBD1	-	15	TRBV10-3	TGTGCCATCAGGTCGACAGGGACAATGAACACTGAAGCTTTCTTT	CAIRSTGTMNTEAFF
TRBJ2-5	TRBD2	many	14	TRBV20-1	TGCAGTGCTCTGACTAGCGGGAGTGAGGAGACCCAGTACTTC	CSALTSGSEETQYF
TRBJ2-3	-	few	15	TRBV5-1	TGCGCCAGCAGCTTGGCAGAGGCCCGCACAGATACGCAGTATTTT	CASSLAEARTDTQYF
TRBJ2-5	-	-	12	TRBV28	TGTGCCAGCGCGGGGCAGGGCGAGACCCAGTACTTC	CASAGQGETQYF
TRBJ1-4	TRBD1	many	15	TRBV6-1	TGTGCCAGCGGACGACAGGGGCGATCTAATGAAAAACTGTTTTTT	CASGRQGRSNEKLFF
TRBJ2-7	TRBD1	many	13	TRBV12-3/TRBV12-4	TGTGCCAGCAGGTGGGGACAGGGCCACGAGCAGTACTTC	CASRWGQGHEQYF
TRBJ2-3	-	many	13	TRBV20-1	TGCAGTGCTAGAGTGGGTGGCACAGATACGCAGTATTTT	CSARVGGTDTQYF
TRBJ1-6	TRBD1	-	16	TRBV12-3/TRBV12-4	TGTGCCAGCAGTTTTTTGTCGGGACAGCGAAATTCACCCCTCCACTTT	CASSFLSGQRNSPLHF
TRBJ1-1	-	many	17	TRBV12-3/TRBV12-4	TGTGCCAGCAGCATAGTCCAGGGGTACTTATGGAACACTGAAGCTTTCTTT	CASSIVQGYLWNTEAFF
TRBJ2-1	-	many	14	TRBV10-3	TGTGCCATAGCTCAGGAGGGTTCTATGAATGAGCAGTTCTTC	CAIAQEGSMNEQFF
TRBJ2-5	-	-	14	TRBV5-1	TGCGCCAGCAGCACTGCCTTTCGCCAAGAGACCCAGTACTTC	CASSTAFRQETQYF
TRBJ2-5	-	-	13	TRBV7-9	TGTGCCAGCACTTTGGTGGCAGGGGAGACCCAGTACTTC	CASTLVAGETQYF
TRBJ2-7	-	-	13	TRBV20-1	TGTAGTGCGTTGAGACTAGAACCCTACGAGCAGTACTTC	CSALRLEPYEQYF
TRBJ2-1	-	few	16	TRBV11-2	TGTGCCAGCAGCTTATATGTAGCAATATCCTACAATGAGCAGTTCTTC	CASSLYVAISYNEQFF
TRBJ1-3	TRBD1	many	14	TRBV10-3	TGTGCCACGGGACAGGCTACCCCTGGAAACACCATATATTTT	CATGQATPGNTIYF
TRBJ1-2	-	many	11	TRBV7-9	TGTGCCAGCAGCTTAGTAAACGGCTACACCTTC	CASSLVNGYTF
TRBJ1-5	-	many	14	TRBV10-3	TGTGCCATCGCGCCGGGTGAGGGCAATCAGCCCCAGCATTTT	CAIAPGEGNQPQHF
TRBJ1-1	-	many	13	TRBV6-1	TGTGCCAGCAACCTCGGGGTGAACACTGAAGCTTTCTTT	CASNLGVNTEAFF
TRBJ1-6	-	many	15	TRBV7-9	TGTGCCAGCAGCTGGGCGATGGAGGGACATTCACCCCTCCACTTT	CASSWAMEGHSPLHF
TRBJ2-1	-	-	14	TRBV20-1	TGCAGTGCCCAACTAGCTAGCTCCTACAATGAGCAGTTCTTC	CSAQLASSYNEQFF